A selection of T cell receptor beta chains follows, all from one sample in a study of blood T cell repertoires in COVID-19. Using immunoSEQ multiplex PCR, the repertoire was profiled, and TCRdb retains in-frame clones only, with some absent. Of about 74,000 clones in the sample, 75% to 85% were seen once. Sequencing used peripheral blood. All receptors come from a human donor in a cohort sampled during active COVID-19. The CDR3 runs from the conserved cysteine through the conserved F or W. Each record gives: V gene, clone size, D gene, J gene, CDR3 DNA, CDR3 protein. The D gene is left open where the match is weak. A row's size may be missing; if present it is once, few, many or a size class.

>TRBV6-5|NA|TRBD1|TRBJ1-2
TGTGCCAGCAGCCAGCGACAGGGGGCGTACTATGGCTACACCTTC
CASSQRQGAYYGYTF
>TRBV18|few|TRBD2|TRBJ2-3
TGTGCCAGCTCACCAGCCAGCGGGAGGGCCCGCAGCACAGATACGCAGTATTTT
CASSPASGRARSTDTQYF
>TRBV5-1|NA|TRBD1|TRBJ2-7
TGCGCCAGCAGCTTGGGGACAGGGGGCGCCTACGAGCAGTACTTC
CASSLGTGGAYEQYF
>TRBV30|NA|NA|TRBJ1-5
TGTGCCTGGAGTGAGATAACTCGAGATCAGCCCCAGCATTTT
CAWSEITRDQPQHF
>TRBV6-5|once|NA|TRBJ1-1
TGTGCCAGCAGTTTTAACAGCCCGAACACTGAAGCTTTCTTT
CASSFNSPNTEAFF
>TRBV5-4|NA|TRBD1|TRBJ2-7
TGTGCCAGCAGCTTGGCTGGACAGGGACATACCTACGAGCAGTACTTC
CASSLAGQGHTYEQYF
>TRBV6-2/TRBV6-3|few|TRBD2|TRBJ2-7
TGTGCCAGCAGCTTGGGACTAGCGGGGTCCTACGAGCAGTACTTC
CASSLGLAGSYEQYF
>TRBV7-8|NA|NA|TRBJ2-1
TGTGCCAGCAGCTTGGCCCAGGAATATGAGCAGTTCTTC
CASSLAQEYEQFF
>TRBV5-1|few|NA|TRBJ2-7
TGCGCCAGCAGCCCGAGATCGCCCCTTTACGAGCAGTACTTC
CASSPRSPLYEQYF
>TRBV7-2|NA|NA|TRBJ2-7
TGTGCCAGCAGCCCCAGGGCCTCGTACGAGCAGTACTTC
CASSPRASYEQYF
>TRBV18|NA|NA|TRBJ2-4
TGTGCCAGCTCACGCCCGCAGGGAGGAAACATTCAGTACTTC
CASSRPQGGNIQYF
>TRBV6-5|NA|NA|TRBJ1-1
TGTGCCAGCAAAAAAACGGGGTACACTGAAGCTTTCTTT
CASKKTGYTEAFF
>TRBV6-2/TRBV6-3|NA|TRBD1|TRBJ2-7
TGTGCCAGCAGCAGGACAGGGACCTACGAGCAGTACTTC
CASSRTGTYEQYF
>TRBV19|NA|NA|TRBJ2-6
TGTGCCAGTAGTATGGAGCCCTCTGGGGCCAACGTCCTGACTTTC
CASSMEPSGANVLTF
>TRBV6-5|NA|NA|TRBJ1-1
TGTGCCAGCAGTTACTCAGTGGGGGGAGTGCCTGAAGCTTTCTTT
CASSYSVGGVPEAFF
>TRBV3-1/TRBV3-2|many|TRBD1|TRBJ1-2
TGTGCCAGCAGCCAAGTTGGTAGGGACAGCTATGGCTACACCTTC
CASSQVGRDSYGYTF
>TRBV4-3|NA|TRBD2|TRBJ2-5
TGCGCCAGCAGCGCTGAGGCGGGAGGGCTAAAGACCCAGTACTTC
CASSAEAGGLKTQYF
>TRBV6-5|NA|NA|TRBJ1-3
TGTGCCAGCGCTCAAACCGGGGTAGCTGGAAACACCATATATTTT
CASAQTGVAGNTIYF
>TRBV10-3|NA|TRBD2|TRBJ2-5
TGTGCCATCAGTGAGTCGACTAGCGGGAGTCAGACCCAGTACTTC
CAISESTSGSQTQYF
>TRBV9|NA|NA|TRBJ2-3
TGTGCCAGCAGCGTAGTGGGAGGAGGGAGGAGCACAGATACGCAGTATTTT
CASSVVGGGRSTDTQYF
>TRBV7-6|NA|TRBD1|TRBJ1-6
TGTGCCAGCAGCCCCTGGACAGGGGGTGGTAATTCACCCCTCCACTTT
CASSPWTGGGNSPLHF
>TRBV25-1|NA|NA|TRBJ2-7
TGTGCCAGCAGTGGTCAGTCGGGACAAGTCTACGAGCAGTACTTC
CASSGQSGQVYEQYF
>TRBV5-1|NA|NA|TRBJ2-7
TGCGCCAGCAGCTTGGGACCGGGACTGAGCTACGAGCAGTACTTC
CASSLGPGLSYEQYF
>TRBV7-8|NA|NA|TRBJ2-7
TGTGCCAGTAGTCTAGATACTTACGAGCAGTACTTC
CASSLDTYEQYF
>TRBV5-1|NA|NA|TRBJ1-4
TGCGCCAGCAGAAAGTCCGATACAGGGTTGGAAAAACTGTTTTTT
CASRKSDTGLEKLFF
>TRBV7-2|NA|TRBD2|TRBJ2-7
TGTGCCAGCAGCCTTGGGGTAGCGGGAGGGAGAGAGCAGTACTTC
CASSLGVAGGREQYF
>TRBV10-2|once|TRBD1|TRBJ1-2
TGCGCCAGCAGTGAGAGACAGGGCCACTATGGCTACACCTTC
CASSERQGHYGYTF
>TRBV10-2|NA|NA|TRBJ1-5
TGCGCCAGCAGTGATGTTCGAGGTGATCAGCCCCAGCATTTT
CASSDVRGDQPQHF
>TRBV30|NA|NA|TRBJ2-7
TGTGCCTGGACTGGGAGGGGGGGGACCTACGAGCAGTACTTC
CAWTGRGGTYEQYF
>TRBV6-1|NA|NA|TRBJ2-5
TGTGCCAGCAGTGAAAGTCGGGGCCAGGGGGAGACCCAGTACTTC
CASSESRGQGETQYF
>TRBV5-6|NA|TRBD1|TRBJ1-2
TGTGCCAGCAGCTTGATGCAGGGGGCGCTTGGGAACTATGGCTACACCTTC
CASSLMQGALGNYGYTF
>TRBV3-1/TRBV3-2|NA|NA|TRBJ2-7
TGTGCCAGCAGCCAATCAAGCAAAACCGCGGGGGGACAGGGAGGTACTCATAGCTCCTACGAGCAGTACTTC
CASSQSSKTAGGQGGTHSSYEQYF
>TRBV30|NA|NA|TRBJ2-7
TGTGCCTGGAGTGGGACAGACAGTTCCTCGGAGCAGTACTTC
CAWSGTDSSSEQYF
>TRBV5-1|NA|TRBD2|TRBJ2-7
TGCGCCAGCGCAGCAACTAGCGGATTCTCCTACGAGCAGTACTTC
CASAATSGFSYEQYF
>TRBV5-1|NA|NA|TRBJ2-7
TGCGCCAGCAGCGTCGCAGGGTCCTACGAGCAGTACTTC
CASSVAGSYEQYF
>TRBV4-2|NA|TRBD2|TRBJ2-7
TGTGCCAGCAGCCCGACTAGCGGGCGCGACGAGCAGTACTTC
CASSPTSGRDEQYF
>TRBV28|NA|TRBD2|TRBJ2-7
TGTGCCAGCAGTTCCCCCGGACTAGATACCGAGCAGTACTTC
CASSSPGLDTEQYF
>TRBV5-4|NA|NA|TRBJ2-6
TGTGCCAGCAGCTTGGCAACTCCCCGGGCCAACGTCCTGACTTTC
CASSLATPRANVLTF
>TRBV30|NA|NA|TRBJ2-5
TGTGCCTGGAGCGACAGTTACCAAGAGACCCAGTACTTC
CAWSDSYQETQYF
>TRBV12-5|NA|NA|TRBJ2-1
TGTGCTAGTGGTTTGGACGGCTACAATGAGCAGTTCTTC
CASGLDGYNEQFF
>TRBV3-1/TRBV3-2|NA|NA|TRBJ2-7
TGTGCCAGCAGCCCCCGAGGGAAGAGGTACGAGCAGTACTTC
CASSPRGKRYEQYF
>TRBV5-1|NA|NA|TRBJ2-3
TGCGCCAGCAGCCAGGAGACAGCGAACACAGATACGCAGTATTTT
CASSQETANTDTQYF
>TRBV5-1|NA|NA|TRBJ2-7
TGCGCCAGCAGCTTGGGCGACAGCCCCTCTTCCTACGAGCAGTACTTC
CASSLGDSPSSYEQYF
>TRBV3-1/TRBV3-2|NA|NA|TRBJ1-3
TGTGCCAGCAGCCAAGCCGGCAGGGCGCAGGGAAACACCATATATTTT
CASSQAGRAQGNTIYF
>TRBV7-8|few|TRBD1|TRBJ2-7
TGTGCCAGCAGCCAAGACAGGGGCTACGAGCAGTACTTC
CASSQDRGYEQYF